The rows below give T cell receptor beta chains drawn from one sample of a study of blood T cell repertoires in COVID-19. The protocol was immunoSEQ multiplex PCR, while the TCRdb copy is restricted to in-frame clones and leaves out a portion. The table lists around 56,000 clones, about 86% of them singletons. Sequencing was done on a sample of peripheral blood. Receptors originate from an elderly woman with active or convalescent COVID-19. Each CDR3 is given with its conserved first and last residue. The D gene is left open where the match is weak. Part of the rows lack a size; the others show once, few, many or a class for expanded clones.

TRBJ1-1 TRBV2 few TRBD1 CASSGQGWNTEAFF TGTGCCAGCAGTGGACAGGGGTGGAACACTGAAGCTTTCTTT
TRBJ1-5 TRBV7-2 - - CASSAPRGGARYSNQPQHF TGTGCCAGCAGCGCCCCGCGGGGGGGCGCTCGGTATAGCAATCAGCCCCAGCATTTT
TRBJ2-1 TRBV7-9 - TRBD2 CASRPEGTGGWNEQFF TGTGCCAGCAGGCCCGAGGGAACGGGGGGTTGGAATGAGCAGTTCTTC
TRBJ2-3 TRBV28 - TRBD2 CASSLYGGANTDTQYF TGTGCCAGCAGTTTGTACGGGGGGGCTAACACAGATACGCAGTATTTT
TRBJ2-5 TRBV12-2 few - CASRLALTRPGTEGETQYF TGTGCAAGTCGCTTAGCCCTTACCCGGCCAGGGACTGAAGGAGAGACCCAGTACTTC
TRBJ2-7 TRBV18 once TRBD2 CASSPRGEGYEQYF TGTGCCAGCTCACCACGAGGGGAGGGATACGAGCAGTACTTC
TRBJ1-3 TRBV7-9 - - CASSRSGTSGNTIYF TGTGCCAGCAGTCGCTCCGGGACAAGTGGAAACACCATATATTTT
TRBJ2-7 TRBV19 - TRBD1 CATRGQGVYEQYF TGTGCCACTAGGGGACAGGGGGTCTACGAGCAGTACTTC
TRBJ2-2 TRBV7-2 - TRBD2 CASSLSRTSGTGELFF TGTGCCAGCAGCCTATCGAGGACTAGTGGCACCGGGGAGCTGTTTTTT
TRBJ1-6 TRBV18 - TRBD1 CASSIAGGAGSPLHF TGTGCCAGCTCAATTGCAGGGGGCGCAGGTTCACCCCTCCACTTT
TRBJ1-1 TRBV27 - - CASSRAGTEAFF TGTGCCAGCAGTCGCGCGGGCACTGAAGCTTTCTTT
TRBJ1-1 TRBV6-5 - - CASSYDVRGTEAFF TGTGCCAGCAGTTACGACGTCCGAGGCACTGAAGCTTTCTTT
TRBJ1-1 TRBV6-5 - TRBD1 CASSYSSDRAEAFF TGTGCCAGCAGTTACTCCTCGGACAGGGCTGAAGCTTTCTTT
TRBJ2-7 TRBV28 once TRBD1 CASRTTGIHEQYF TGTGCCAGCAGAACGACAGGGATCCACGAGCAGTACTTC
TRBJ2-3 TRBV5-6 few - CASSPQNTDTQYF TGTGCCAGCAGCCCCCAGAACACAGATACGCAGTATTTT
TRBJ2-1 TRBV7-3 - TRBD2 CASSPTSGTRNEQFF TGTGCCAGCAGCCCGACTAGCGGGACTAGAAATGAGCAGTTCTTC
TRBJ2-1 TRBV19 - - CASSIAPPAALYNEQFF TGTGCCAGTAGTATCGCGCCCCCAGCGGCCCTCTACAATGAGCAGTTCTTC
TRBJ2-7 TRBV9 once - CASSVGRETYEQYF TGTGCCAGCAGCGTAGGCAGGGAAACGTACGAGCAGTACTTC
TRBJ2-7 TRBV11-2 - - CASSLRQDFYEQYF TGTGCCAGCAGCTTACGACAGGACTTCTACGAGCAGTACTTC
TRBJ1-1 TRBV12-5 - TRBD1 CASGPGQGAATEAFF TGTGCTAGTGGTCCGGGACAGGGGGCGGCCACTGAAGCTTTCTTT
TRBJ2-5 TRBV7-3 - TRBD2 CASSGAASGGRETQYF TGTGCCAGCAGCGGCGCAGCTAGCGGGGGTAGGGAGACCCAGTACTTC
TRBJ2-5 TRBV7-2 few TRBD2 CASSLATSGGQETQYF TGTGCCAGCAGCTTAGCGACTAGCGGGGGGCAGGAGACCCAGTACTTC
TRBJ2-1 TRBV3-1/TRBV3-2 - TRBD2 CASSQDSKRGGFYNEQFF TGTGCCAGCAGCCAAGATAGCAAGCGGGGGGGCTTCTACAATGAGCAGTTCTTC
TRBJ2-1 TRBV28 - TRBD2 CASRSSGGTYNEQFF TGTGCCAGCAGATCTAGCGGGGGGACCTACAATGAGCAGTTCTTC
TRBJ1-5 TRBV3-1/TRBV3-2 - - CASSQADGVNQPQHF TGTGCCAGCAGCCAAGCGGACGGGGTCAATCAGCCCCAGCATTTT
TRBJ1-6 TRBV7-9 - - CASSLEGGESPLHF TGTGCCAGCAGCCTAGAAGGGGGAGAATCACCCCTCCACTTT
TRBJ2-7 TRBV2 - TRBD1 CAPPRTGNSYEQYF TGTGCCCCCCCCCGGACAGGGAATTCCTACGAGCAGTACTTC
TRBJ2-1 TRBV9 - - CASSVGGAANNEQFF TGTGCCAGCAGCGTAGGTGGGGCAGCTAACAATGAGCAGTTCTTC
TRBJ1-5 TRBV6-6 once TRBD1 CASRLGQGNQPQHF TGTGCCAGCAGACTTGGACAGGGCAATCAGCCCCAGCATTTT
TRBJ2-7 TRBV5-1 - TRBD2 CASSLQAGSSYEQYF TGCGCCAGCAGCTTGCAAGCGGGGTCTTCCTACGAGCAGTACTTC
TRBJ1-6 TRBV5-1 - - CASSWGGRVYNSPLHF TGCGCCAGCAGCTGGGGGGGCCGGGTCTATAATTCACCCCTCCACTTT
TRBJ2-2 TRBV28 - - CASSRYGANTGELFF TGTGCCAGCAGTCGTTATGGAGCGAACACCGGGGAGCTGTTTTTT
TRBJ2-6 TRBV7-9 - TRBD1 CASSFDRGSGANVLTF TGTGCCAGCAGCTTTGACAGGGGCTCTGGGGCCAACGTCCTGACTTTC
TRBJ1-1 TRBV5-1 - TRBD1 CASSTWTGMNTEAFF TGCGCCAGCAGCACCTGGACAGGTATGAACACTGAAGCTTTCTTT
TRBJ2-7 TRBV5-4 - TRBD1 CASSGRGQASYEQYF TGTGCCAGCAGCGGACGGGGACAGGCCTCCTACGAGCAGTACTTC
TRBJ2-7 TRBV24-1 - - CATSDSGVSSYEQYF TGTGCCACCAGTGACTCGGGAGTTAGCTCCTACGAGCAGTACTTC
TRBJ2-1 TRBV20-1 - TRBD2 CSASERGGPINEQFF TGCAGTGCTAGTGAGCGGGGGGGCCCAATCAATGAGCAGTTCTTC
TRBJ1-1 TRBV6-5 - TRBD1 CASRQGATEAFF TGTGCCAGCAGACAGGGGGCCACTGAAGCTTTCTTT
TRBJ2-5 TRBV7-2 - TRBD2 CASSLRVRGGRETQYF TGTGCCAGCAGCTTAAGAGTGCGGGGGGGGCGAGAGACCCAGTACTTC
TRBJ1-6 TRBV7-3 - - CASSLDRGRPLHF TGTGCCAGCAGCCTAGATCGGGGTAGACCCCTCCACTTT
TRBJ1-4 TRBV7-2 - TRBD1 CASSFAGQGAQKLFF TGTGCCAGCAGCTTTGCGGGACAGGGAGCCCAAAAACTGTTTTTT
TRBJ2-3 TRBV4-2 - - CASSSRLADTQYF TGTGCCAGCAGCTCCCGACTAGCAGATACGCAGTATTTT
TRBJ1-4 TRBV10-3 - TRBD1 CASRQGNEKLFF TGTGCCTCGCGACAGGGGAATGAAAAACTGTTTTTT
TRBJ2-1 TRBV10-3 - TRBD2 CAISVNIAGAGHNEQFF TGTGCCATCAGTGTTAATATAGCGGGGGCCGGACACAATGAGCAGTTCTTC
TRBJ1-5 TRBV19 - TRBD1 CASSRTGTGNQPQHF TGTGCCAGTAGTCGAACCGGGACAGGGAATCAGCCCCAGCATTTT
TRBJ1-6 TRBV13 - - CASSYKLHF TGTGCCAGCAGCTATAAACTCCACTTT
TRBJ2-7 TRBV15 - - CATSRDLTGLYEQYF TGTGCCACCAGCAGAGATCTCACAGGCCTATACGAGCAGTACTTC
TRBJ2-3 TRBV6-2/TRBV6-3 - - CASSRDSTDTQYF TGTGCCAGCAGCCGGGACTCCACAGATACGCAGTATTTT
TRBJ2-7 TRBV2 - TRBD2 CASSEATSGGPFYEQYF TGTGCCAGCAGTGAAGCAACTAGCGGGGGGCCTTTCTACGAGCAGTACTTC
TRBJ1-2 TRBV6-5 - - CASSYSGYGYTF TGTGCCAGCAGTTATTCAGGGTATGGCTACACCTTC
TRBJ1-3 TRBV3-1/TRBV3-2 - - CASSQDGLSISGNTIYF TGTGCCAGCAGCCAAGATGGGCTAAGCATCTCTGGAAACACCATATATTTT
TRBJ2-1 TRBV6-2/TRBV6-3 few TRBD2 CASSKIRTSGGTRGEQFF TGTGCCAGCAGTAAAATCCGGACTAGCGGGGGGACCCGCGGGGAGCAGTTCTTC
TRBJ2-6 TRBV7-3 once - CASSLYRVSSGANVLTF TGTGCCAGCAGCTTATACAGGGTTTCCTCTGGGGCCAACGTCCTGACTTTC
TRBJ2-7 TRBV11-2 - TRBD1 CASSPEPPGQGSYEQYF TGTGCCAGCAGCCCCGAACCACCGGGACAGGGTTCCTACGAGCAGTACTTC
TRBJ2-7 TRBV10-3 - - CAISESQKGAGAYEQYF TGTGCCATCAGTGAGTCCCAGAAAGGGGCAGGGGCCTACGAGCAGTACTTC
TRBJ1-1 TRBV3-1/TRBV3-2 few - CASSQGNRPEAFF TGTGCCAGCAGCCAAGGGAACAGGCCTGAAGCTTTCTTT
TRBJ2-7 TRBV2 - - CASSEGAGSPEQYF TGTGCCAGCAGTGAAGGGGCGGGGTCTCCCGAGCAGTACTTC
TRBJ2-3 TRBV5-4 - TRBD1 CASSSLQGQAFTDTQYF TGTGCCAGCAGCTCTTTACAGGGACAGGCTTTCACAGATACGCAGTATTTT